The 22 T cell receptor beta chains presented below share a single source sample, sequenced in a study of blood T cell repertoires in COVID-19. Profiled with immunoSEQ multiplex PCR; TCRdb holds only in-frame clones, not every one. Of over 200,000 clones listed, approximately 90% are singletons. The source material was PBMCs or T cells enriched from blood (not recorded which). The receptors stem from a man aged 18 to 29 who had recovered from COVID-19.

This rearrangement joins TRBV6-2 or TRBV6-3 to TRBJ2-1; 8 bases line up with TRBD2. Germline V gene data show CDR1 as MNHEY and CDR2 as SVGEGT. The CDR3 is 18 residues long. The V segment lost 4 bases and the J segment 9 bases; nucleotides outside the gene matches: 20. CDR3: CASSLPFERETASGEQFF. DNA of the CDR3: TGTGCCAGCAGTTTGCCCTTTGAGCGGGAGACCGCCTCGGGTGAGCAGTTCTTC.

V gene TRBV5-1 combines with J gene TRBJ2-1; tentatively, D is TRBD2 (6 bases). Germline V gene sequence: CDR1 SGHRS, CDR2 YFSETQ. The CDR3 has 14 amino acids. Trimming removed 0 bases at V and 10 bases at J, with 14 bases between. CDR3 sequence (DNA): TGCGCCAGCAGCTTGGCGGTGCCCCGGGAGGAGCAGTTCTTC. It specifies CASSLAVPREEQFF.

This sequence joins TRBV7-2 and TRBJ2-5, with 16 bases that match TRBD2. This CDR3 comprises 18 residues. The junction had 11 bases not matched to a gene; V was cut back by 5 bases and J by 5 bases. Germline-derived CDR1 and CDR2 are SGHTA and FQGNSA. The CDR3 DNA reads TGTGCCAGCAGCAGAGGGACTAGCGGGAGGGCCTCTCTGGAGACCCAGTACTTC. Residues: CASSRGTSGRASLETQYF. The whole variable domain, filled in from reference TRBV7-2 and TRBJ2-5, reads GAGVSQSPSNKVTEKGKDVELRCDPISGHTALYWYRQSLGQGLEFLIYFQGNSAPDKSGLPSDRFSAERTGGSVSTLTIQRTQQEDSAVYLCASSRGTSGRASLETQYFGPGTRLLVL.

The chain is built from TRBV5-1 and TRBJ2-7; possibly TRBD2 for D (5 bases). The V end lost 5 bases, the J end lost 1 base, and 25 bases lay between the germline ends. This CDR3 spans 18 amino acids. Per germline, CDR1 SGHRS and CDR2 YFSETQ. The CDR3 region is CASSPFGGSELLSYEQYF. The CDR3 coding sequence is TGCGCCAGCAGTCCCTTTGGCGGGTCAGAGTTGCTGTCCTACGAGCAGTACTTC. The variable domain in full, completed from reference TRBV5-1 and TRBJ2-7, reads KAGVTQTPRYLIKTRGQQVTLSCSPISGHRSVSWYQQTPGQGLQFLFEYFSETQRNKGNFPGRFSGRQFSNSRSEMNVSTLELGDSALYLCASSPFGGSELLSYEQYFGPGTRLTVT.

The V gene is TRBV21-1, the J gene TRBJ2-2; the table's D call, TRBD1, has no DNA check behind it. TRBV21-1 is a listed pseudogene. This CDR3 spans 15 amino acids. The CDR3 DNA reads as TGTGCCAGCAGCAAGGCAGGGGTTAACACCGGGGAGCTGTTTTTT. This gives the protein CASSKAGVNTGELFF.

This chain uses TRBV14 with TRBJ1-2; D possibly corresponds to TRBD1 (5 bases). CDR1 and CDR2 (germline): SGHDN, FVKESK. The CDR3 has 13 residues. Trimming removed 6 bases at V and 8 bases at J, with 16 bases between. The CDR3 sequence: CASSPDRRLGYTF. Here the CDR3 DNA reads TGTGCCAGCAGTCCCGACAGACGTCTGGGCTACACCTTC.

This chain joins TRBV6-2 or TRBV6-3 and TRBJ2-7; D gene ambiguous. This CDR3 has 13 amino acids. Trimming cost V 2 bases and J 5 bases, with 10 bases left between them. From germline, CDR1 is MNHEY and CDR2 SVGEGT. This CDR3 reads CASSYLRVDEQYF. DNA of the CDR3: TGTGCCAGCAGTTACCTTAGAGTTGACGAGCAGTACTTC.

This clone occurred a few times. V is TRBV30 and J is TRBJ2-1; tentative D call: TRBD2 (6 bases). There are 13 residues in the CDR3. CDR1 and CDR2 from the germline V gene are GTSNPN and SVGIG (reference sequence). Trimming removed 5 bases at V and 8 bases at J, with 16 bases between. CDR3 in amino acids: CAWDKIAAHEQFF. CDR3 sequence (DNA): TGTGCCTGGGATAAAATAGCGGCGCATGAGCAGTTCTTC.

The chain joins TRBV7-3 to TRBJ2-3, with a possible D match to TRBD1 (5 bases). The CDR3 extends over 13 amino acids. Germline V gene data show CDR1 as SGHTA and CDR2 as FQGTGA. Trimming pared 3 bases from V and 6 bases from J, leaving 10 bases between. CDR3 coding DNA: TGTGCCAGCAGCTTCCTCCAGGGTGATACGCAGTATTTT. This sequence encodes CASSFLQGDTQYF.

This clone was found a few times. V is TRBV19 and J is TRBJ1-1; unclear D gene. The CDR3 has 16 amino acids. The ends were cut back, 5 bases at V and 3 bases at J, with 19 bases in the middle. Germline CDR1 is LNHDA and CDR2 is SQIVND (reference sequence). The DNA for the CDR3 is TGTGCCAGTAGTTCCGGGGTCTCGAGAAGGGACACTGAAGCTTTCTTT. Protein: CASSSGVSRRDTEAFF.

The chain uses TRBV28 and TRBJ2-7; TRBD1 matches at 7 bases. V dropped 5 bases and J dropped 4; count of bases not matched to a gene: 14. The CDR3 is 16 residues long. From germline, CDR1 is MDHEN and CDR2 SYDVKM. The CDR3, as DNA: TGTGCCAGCAGTGGAAGGGGGCATCTTTTGCCTTACGAGCAGTACTTC. Protein sequence: CASSGRGHLLPYEQYF. The variable domain in full, with the rest retrieved from reference TRBV28 and TRBJ2-7, is DVKVTQSSRYLVKRTGEKVFLECVQDMDHENMFWYRQDPGLGLRLIYFSYDVKMKEKGDIPEGYSVSREKKERFSLILESASTNQTSMYLCASSGRGHLLPYEQYFGPGTRLTVT.

V is TRBV4-2 and J is TRBJ2-1; 14 bases map to TRBD2. V shed 3 bases and J 9 bases; nucleotides not matched to a gene: 7. CDR3 length: 16 residues. Germline V CDR1 and CDR2: LGHNA, YNFKEQ. The CDR3 spells CASSQTGTSGRVEQFF. The CDR3 DNA sequence: TGTGCCAGCAGCCAGACCGGGACTAGCGGGAGAGTTGAGCAGTTCTTC.

Written as DNA, the CDR3 is TGTGCCAGCAGCTCCAGCGATGAAAAACTGTTTTTT. Protein sequence: CASSSSDEKLFF. V and J are TRBV7-2 and TRBJ1-4; no reliable D call. The germline gives CDR1 SGHTA, CDR2 FQGNSA. The CDR3 is 12 amino acids. V was shortened by 4 bases and J by 6 bases, with 6 bases between the two germline ends.

This chain uses TRBV21-1 with TRBJ1-5; the table's D call TRBD1 went unverified against the DNA. TRBV21-1 is marked as a pseudogene. There are 15 residues in the CDR3. The CDR3 nucleotides read TGTGCCAGCAGCATTCGTGGACAGCCCGATCAGCCCCAGCATTTT. Translating it yields CASSIRGQPDQPQHF.

The CDR3 loop is CASSSTERPETQYF. The CDR3 coding sequence is TGCGCCAGCAGTTCGACTGAGCGCCCTGAGACCCAGTACTTC. The chain carries TRBV10-1 and TRBJ2-5, with no clear D. CDR1 is WNHNN and CDR2 is SYGVQD in the germline V gene (reference sequence). Trimming removed 5 bases at V and 5 bases at J, with 15 bases between. The CDR3 has 14 amino acids.

The chain is built from TRBV2 and TRBJ2-5; 8 positions agree with TRBD2. This CDR3 comprises 14 residues. With V trimmed by 5 bases and J by 7 bases, 9 bases remained unmatched. CDR1 is SNHLY, CDR2 FYNNEI, per germline. The CDR3 reads CASSQLAAYSTQYF. The CDR3, as DNA: TGTGCCAGCAGTCAACTAGCGGCTTATTCGACCCAGTACTTC.

The CDR3 loop reads CASSFRTEAFF. Written as DNA, the CDR3 is TGTGCCAGCAGTTTCCGCACTGAAGCTTTCTTT. The chain recombines TRBV12-3 or TRBV12-4 with TRBJ1-1; no clear D. V was shortened by 3 bases and J by 4 bases, with 3 bases between the two germline ends. There are 11 residues in the CDR3.

This clone was observed once. The chain couples TRBV4-1 to TRBJ2-5, with a possible D match to TRBD1 (5 bases). Per germline, CDR1 MGHRA and CDR2 YSYEKL. The CDR3 has 17 amino acids. V was shortened by 1 base and J by 4 bases, with 19 bases between the two germline ends. The CDR3 DNA is TGCGCCAGCAGCCAAGGCGCCGCAGGGTCGGGTGTAGAGACCCAGTACTTC. Amino acids: CASSQGAAGSGVETQYF.

This chain joins TRBV9 and TRBJ2-7, with D possibly being TRBD2 (6 bases). Germline assignment: CDR1 SGDLS and CDR2 YYNGEE. Trimming pared 4 bases from V and 0 bases from J, leaving 14 bases between. This CDR3 region has 15 residues. CDR3 nucleotides: TGTGCCAGCAGCACCGGGGCGGGGCTCTCCTACGAGCAGTACTTC. Translated: CASSTGAGLSYEQYF.

The rearrangement links TRBV6-1 to TRBJ2-1, with TRBD2 as a possible D gene (6 bases). Germline lookup yields CDR1 MNHNS and CDR2 SASEGT. CDR3 length: 16 amino acids. Trimming shortened V by 2 bases and J by 7 bases, and 18 bases separated the two germline ends. The CDR3 region is CASSEFGGGSWNEQFF. The CDR3 DNA follows: TGTGCCAGCAGTGAATTTGGGGGAGGCTCTTGGAATGAGCAGTTCTTC.

V gene TRBV12-5 combines with J gene TRBJ2-4; TRBD2 agrees at 7 bases. Per the germline V gene, CDR1 is LGHNT and CDR2 is FRNRAP. This CDR3 has 13 residues. The ends lost 4 bases at V and 3 bases at J; junction bases unmatched: 0. The CDR3 sequence is CASGWGGKNIQYF. For the CDR3, the DNA is TGTGCTAGTGGTTGGGGGGGCAAAAACATTCAGTACTTC. The whole variable domain, remainder taken from reference TRBV12-5 and TRBJ2-4, is DARVTQTPRHKVTEMGQEVTMRCQPILGHNTVFWYRQTMMQGLELLAYFRNRAPLDDSGMPKDRFSAEMPDATLATLKIQPSEPRDSAVYFCASGWGGKNIQYFGAGTRLSVL.

A single count supports this clone. The chain couples TRBV21-1 to TRBJ2-6; the table gives TRBD2 as D, unverified against the DNA. TRBV21-1 is listed as a pseudogene. The CDR3 covers 19 residues. CDR3 bases: TGTGCCAGCAGCAAACTTTGTCTAGCGGGGGACTCTGGGGCCAACGTCCTGACTTTC. Amino acids: CASSKLCLAGDSGANVLTF.